A selection of T cell receptor beta chains follows, all from one sample in a study of T cell responses to AZD1222 COVID-19 vaccine. The repertoire was sequenced with immunoSEQ multiplex PCR; TCRdb's copy has only in-frame clones and lacks some. The sample contains 150,000 or so clones, more than 80% of which appear only once. Sequenced here: peripheral blood, sampled on day 0 of MenACWY control vaccination. The source of these receptors is an adult in good health. Both conserved end residues are part of each CDR3. D genes are given only for firm matches. Expanded clones get a size class; other rows say once, few or many, or leave the size out.

NA	TRBV6-1	TRBJ1-3	NA	CASSEAAATALGGNTIYF	TGTGCCAGCAGTGAAGCGGCTGCAACGGCCCTGGGTGGAAACACCATATATTTT
NA	TRBV19	TRBJ2-7	NA	CASSIAVGPSYEQYF	TGTGCCAGTAGTATTGCAGTGGGTCCGTCCTACGAGCAGTACTTC
NA	TRBV14	TRBJ2-7	TRBD2	CASMATSGSYEQYF	TGTGCCAGCATGGCGACTAGCGGGAGTTACGAGCAGTACTTC
NA	TRBV7-9	TRBJ2-7	TRBD2	CASSLPGTSNYEQYF	TGTGCCAGCAGCTTGCCCGGGACTAGCAACTACGAGCAGTACTTC
few	TRBV28	TRBJ2-1	NA	CASRLRLGSGNEQFF	TGTGCCAGCAGGTTACGGTTGGGATCGGGGAATGAGCAGTTCTTC
NA	TRBV5-1	TRBJ1-4	NA	CASSLLGSTNEKLFF	TGCGCCAGCAGCTTGTTGGGCTCAACTAATGAAAAACTGTTTTTT
NA	TRBV9	TRBJ1-6	TRBD1	CASSGTGQMNSPLHF	TGTGCCAGCAGCGGGACAGGGCAGATGAATTCACCCCTCCACTTT
once	TRBV4-3	TRBJ1-4	NA	CASSLDPFPEKLFF	TGCGCCAGCAGCCTTGACCCGTTTCCTGAAAAACTGTTTTTT
NA	TRBV14	TRBJ2-2	TRBD2	CASSRTPGLAYTGELFF	TGTGCCAGCAGCCGAACCCCGGGACTAGCGTACACCGGGGAGCTGTTTTTT
NA	TRBV18	TRBJ1-5	TRBD1	CASSLSGTASNQPQHF	TGTGCCAGCTCACTCTCCGGGACAGCTAGCAATCAGCCCCAGCATTTT
NA	TRBV5-4	TRBJ1-6	NA	CASSSAGVDNSPLHF	TGTGCCAGCAGCTCCGCGGGGGTTGATAATTCACCCCTCCACTTT
NA	TRBV9	TRBJ1-1	NA	CASSPPRVGTEAFF	TGTGCCAGCAGCCCCCCTCGGGTTGGCACTGAAGCTTTCTTT